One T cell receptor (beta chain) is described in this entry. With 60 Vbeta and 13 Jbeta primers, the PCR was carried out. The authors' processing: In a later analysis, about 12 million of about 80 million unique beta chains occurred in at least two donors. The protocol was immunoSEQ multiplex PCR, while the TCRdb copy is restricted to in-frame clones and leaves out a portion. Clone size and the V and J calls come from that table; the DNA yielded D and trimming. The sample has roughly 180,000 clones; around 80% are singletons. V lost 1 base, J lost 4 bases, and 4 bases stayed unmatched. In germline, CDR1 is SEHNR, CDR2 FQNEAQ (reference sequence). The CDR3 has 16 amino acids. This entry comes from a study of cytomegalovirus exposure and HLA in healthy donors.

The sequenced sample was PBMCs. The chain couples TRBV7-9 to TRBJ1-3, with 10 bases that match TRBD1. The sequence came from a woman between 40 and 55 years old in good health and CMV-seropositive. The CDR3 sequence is CASSLEGTGAGNTIYF. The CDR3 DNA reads TGTGCCAGCAGCTTAGAAGGGACAGGGGCCGGAAACACCATATATTTT. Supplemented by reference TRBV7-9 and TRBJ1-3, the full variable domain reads DTGVSQNPRHKITKRGQNVTFRCDPISEHNRLYWYRQTLGQGPEFLTYFQNEAQLEKSRLLSDRFSAERPKGSFSTLEIQRTEQGDSAMYLCASSLEGTGAGNTIYFGEGSWLTVV.